This is a list of T cell receptor beta chains from one sample in a study of blood T cell repertoires in COVID-19. Clones were read by immunoSEQ multiplex PCR, and TCRdb kept only the in-frame ones, dropping some. This table has 300,000 to 450,000 clones, 85% appearing once. Sequencing used peripheral blood. The receptors originated from a woman aged 18-30 years with acute or convalescent COVID-19. Both conserved end residues are part of each CDR3. D genes are given only for firm matches. Clone size is given for some rows only: seen once, a few or many times, or a class if the clone is expanded.

size: .; J: TRBJ2-7; D: TRBD2; V: TRBV5-5; DNA: TGTGCCAGCAGCTTGGGGAGCGGGAGGGCCGAAGAGCAGTACTTC; CDR3: CASSLGSGRAEEQYF
size: .; J: TRBJ1-1; D: .; V: TRBV18; DNA: TGTGCCAGCTCACCTAGCGGGGACACTGAAGCTTTCTTT; CDR3: CASSPSGDTEAFF
size: .; J: TRBJ2-2; D: .; V: TRBV9; DNA: TGTGCCAGCAGCGTAGCAGGGGCGCAAACCGGGGAGCTGTTTTTT; CDR3: CASSVAGAQTGELFF
size: .; J: TRBJ1-4; D: .; V: TRBV12-3/TRBV12-4; DNA: TGTGCCAGCAGCATCGCGACAAATGAAAAACTGTTTTTT; CDR3: CASSIATNEKLFF
size: once; J: TRBJ1-5; D: .; V: TRBV7-9; DNA: TGTGCCAGCAGCCCCGGGAGGGAGAGCAATCAGCCCCAGCATTTT; CDR3: CASSPGRESNQPQHF
size: .; J: TRBJ1-1; D: TRBD1; V: TRBV4-1; DNA: TGCGCCAGCAGCCTAAAAACGGACAGGCAGAACACTGAAGCTTTCTTT; CDR3: CASSLKTDRQNTEAFF
size: .; J: TRBJ2-7; D: TRBD1; V: TRBV27; DNA: TGTGCCAGCAGTGCGACAGGGTTTAGCTACGAGCAGTACTTC; CDR3: CASSATGFSYEQYF
size: .; J: TRBJ1-2; D: TRBD1; V: TRBV28; DNA: TGTGCCAGCAGCTCTCAGACAGGGGGCCGCGGCTACACCTTC; CDR3: CASSSQTGGRGYTF
size: .; J: TRBJ2-1; D: TRBD2; V: TRBV24-1; DNA: TGTGCCACCAGTGTAGGCGGGAGCGGGAATGAGCAGTTCTTC; CDR3: CATSVGGSGNEQFF
size: once; J: TRBJ2-7; D: .; V: TRBV3-1/TRBV3-2; DNA: TGTGCCAGCAGCTCGACAGGCGAGCAGTACTTC; CDR3: CASSSTGEQYF
size: few; J: TRBJ2-5; D: .; V: TRBV12-3/TRBV12-4; DNA: TGTGCCGCGGGCCAGTCCCAATTTGGGACCCAGTACTTC; CDR3: CAAGQSQFGTQYF
size: few; J: TRBJ1-5; D: .; V: TRBV4-2; DNA: TGTGCCAGCAGTCCCTCAGGGGTCGATCAGCCCCAGCATTTT; CDR3: CASSPSGVDQPQHF
size: .; J: TRBJ2-5; D: TRBD2; V: TRBV2; DNA: TGTGCCAGGGGTATCGGGGGGGCGCGGGAGACCCAGTACTTC; CDR3: CARGIGGARETQYF
size: .; J: TRBJ1-2; D: .; V: TRBV5-1; DNA: TGCGCCAGCAGCTTGGAGGGGGACTATGGCTACACCTTC; CDR3: CASSLEGDYGYTF
size: .; J: TRBJ2-3; D: .; V: TRBV28; DNA: TGTGCCAGCAGTCAAAACATCCTCGTGAGCACAGATACGCAGTATTTT; CDR3: CASSQNILVSTDTQYF
size: .; J: TRBJ1-1; D: .; V: TRBV7-9; DNA: TGTGCCAGCAGCTCCCAGGACAGCTCCCTCGTCGGGGCTTTCTTT; CDR3: CASSSQDSSLVGAFF
size: .; J: TRBJ2-3; D: .; V: TRBV20-1; DNA: TGCAGTGCTAGATCAGGGGATACGCAGTATTTT; CDR3: CSARSGDTQYF